This is a list of T cell receptor beta chains from one sample in a study of blood T cell repertoires in COVID-19. Produced via immunoSEQ multiplex PCR; TCRdb's table is partial and in-frame only. The sample includes over 65,000 clones, approximately 78% of them seen just once. The sequenced sample consisted of peripheral blood. The receptors shown here come from a man aged 55 to 70 with COVID-19, enrolled during active disease. Both conserved end residues are part of each CDR3. A D gene is named only where the DNA matches it firmly. Where a row states a size, it is once, few, many or the class of an expanded clone; other rows omit it.

- TRBD1 TRBJ1-2 TRBV6-1 CASSDRGIYYGYTF TGTGCCAGCAGTGACAGGGGGATTTACTATGGCTACACCTTC
- - TRBJ2-2 TRBV9 CASSVRGGFTGELFF TGTGCCAGCAGCGTCCGAGGCGGGTTCACCGGGGAGCTGTTTTTT
few TRBD1 TRBJ1-3 TRBV15 CATSGANRGLRGNTIYF TGTGCCACCAGCGGTGCCAACAGGGGGCTTAGGGGAAACACCATATATTTT
- TRBD1 TRBJ2-5 TRBV18 CASSPDREQTQYF TGTGCCAGCTCACCCGACAGGGAACAGACCCAGTACTTC
- TRBD2 TRBJ2-1 TRBV4-2 CASSQARLAANNEQFF TGTGCCAGCAGCCAAGCGAGACTAGCGGCGAACAATGAGCAGTTCTTC
- - TRBJ1-2 TRBV5-1 CASTQGKAITDRGYTF TGCGCCAGCACCCAGGGCAAGGCCATAACGGATCGTGGCTACACCTTC
- - TRBJ2-2 TRBV6-2/TRBV6-3 CASSLVRANTGELFF TGTGCCAGCAGTTTGGTGCGAGCGAACACCGGGGAGCTGTTTTTT
- - TRBJ2-7 TRBV12-3/TRBV12-4 CASRRDKNYEQYF TGTGCCAGCAGACGGGACAAAAATTACGAGCAGTACTTC
- - TRBJ2-1 TRBV19 CASSFGGQSSYNEQFF TGTGCCAGTAGTTTTGGGGGCCAAAGCTCCTACAATGAGCAGTTCTTC
- TRBD1 TRBJ1-2 TRBV5-6 CASSFGQVHGYTF TGTGCCAGCAGCTTCGGACAGGTCCATGGCTACACCTTC